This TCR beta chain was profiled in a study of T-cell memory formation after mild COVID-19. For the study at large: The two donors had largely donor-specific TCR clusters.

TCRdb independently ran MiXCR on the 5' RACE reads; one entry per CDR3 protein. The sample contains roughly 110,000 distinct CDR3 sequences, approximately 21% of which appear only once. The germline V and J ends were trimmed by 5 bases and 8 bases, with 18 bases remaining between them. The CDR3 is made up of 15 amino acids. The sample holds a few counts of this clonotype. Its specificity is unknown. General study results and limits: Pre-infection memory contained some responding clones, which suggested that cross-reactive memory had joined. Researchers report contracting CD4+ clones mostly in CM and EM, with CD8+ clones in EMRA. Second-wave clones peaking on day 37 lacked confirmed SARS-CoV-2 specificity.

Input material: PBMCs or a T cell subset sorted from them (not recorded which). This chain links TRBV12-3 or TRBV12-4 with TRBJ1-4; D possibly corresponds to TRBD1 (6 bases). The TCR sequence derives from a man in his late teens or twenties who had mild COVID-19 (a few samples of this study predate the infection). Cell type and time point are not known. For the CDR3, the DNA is TGTGCCAGCAGTCCACGAGTCCAGGGGAACGAAAAACTGTTTTTT. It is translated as CASSPRVQGNEKLFF.